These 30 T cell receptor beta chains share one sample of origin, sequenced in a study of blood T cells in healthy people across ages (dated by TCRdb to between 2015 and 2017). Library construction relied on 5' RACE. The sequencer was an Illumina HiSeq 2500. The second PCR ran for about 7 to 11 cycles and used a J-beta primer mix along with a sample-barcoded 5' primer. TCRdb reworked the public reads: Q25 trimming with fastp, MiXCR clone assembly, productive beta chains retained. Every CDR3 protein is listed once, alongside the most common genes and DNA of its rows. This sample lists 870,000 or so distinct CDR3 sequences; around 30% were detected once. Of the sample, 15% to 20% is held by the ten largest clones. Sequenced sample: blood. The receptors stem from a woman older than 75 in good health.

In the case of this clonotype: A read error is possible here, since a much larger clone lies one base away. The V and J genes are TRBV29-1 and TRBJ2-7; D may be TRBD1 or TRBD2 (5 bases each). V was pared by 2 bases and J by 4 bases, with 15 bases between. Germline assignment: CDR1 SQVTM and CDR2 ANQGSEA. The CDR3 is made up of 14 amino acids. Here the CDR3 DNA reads TGCAGCGTTGAAACTCAGGGTGGAGGTTACGAGCAGTACTTC. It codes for CSVETQGGGYEQYF.

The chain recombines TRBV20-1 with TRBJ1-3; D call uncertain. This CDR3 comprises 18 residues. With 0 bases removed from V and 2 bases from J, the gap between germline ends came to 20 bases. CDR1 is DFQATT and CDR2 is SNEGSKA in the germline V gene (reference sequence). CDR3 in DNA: TGCAGTGCTAGAGATCACCTGTTAGGGCAATTGGCTGGAAACACCATATATTTT. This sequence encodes CSARDHLLGQLAGNTIYF.

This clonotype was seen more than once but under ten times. The CDR3 loop is CASSSRVQAGNTIYF. The CDR3 DNA follows: TGTGCCAGCTCATCCAGGGTCCAGGCTGGAAACACCATATATTTT. The V call is TRBV18, the J call TRBJ1-3; D is possibly TRBD1 (5 bases). V lost 5 bases and J lost 2, with 13 bases in between. Germline V CDR1 and CDR2: KGHSH, LQKENI. The CDR3 length is 15 residues.

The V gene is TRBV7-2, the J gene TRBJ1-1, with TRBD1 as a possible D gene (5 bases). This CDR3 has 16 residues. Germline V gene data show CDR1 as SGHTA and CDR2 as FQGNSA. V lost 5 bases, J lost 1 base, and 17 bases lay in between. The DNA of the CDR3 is TGTGCCAGCAGCCCCCGACGGGGCCGGGGGAACACTGAAGCTTTCTTT. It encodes CASSPRRGRGNTEAFF.

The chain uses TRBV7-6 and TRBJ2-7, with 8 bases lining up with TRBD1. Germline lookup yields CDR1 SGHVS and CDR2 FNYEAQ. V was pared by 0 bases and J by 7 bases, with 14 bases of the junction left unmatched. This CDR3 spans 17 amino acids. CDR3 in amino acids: CASSLAENRGTYNEQYF. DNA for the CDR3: TGTGCCAGCAGCTTAGCGGAAAACAGGGGGACCTACAATGAGCAGTACTTC.

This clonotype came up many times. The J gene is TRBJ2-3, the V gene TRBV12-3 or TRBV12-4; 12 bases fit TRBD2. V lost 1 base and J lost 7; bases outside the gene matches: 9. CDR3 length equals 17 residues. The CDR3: CASSLGASGGARNTQYF. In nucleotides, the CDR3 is TGTGCCAGCAGTTTAGGGGCTAGCGGGGGGGCCAGGAATACGCAGTATTTT.

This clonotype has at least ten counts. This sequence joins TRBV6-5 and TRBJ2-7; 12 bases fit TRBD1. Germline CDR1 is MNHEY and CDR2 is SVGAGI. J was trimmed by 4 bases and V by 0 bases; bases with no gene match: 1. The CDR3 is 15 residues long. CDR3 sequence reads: CASSYSGQGAYEQYF. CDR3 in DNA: TGTGCCAGCAGTTACTCGGGACAGGGGGCTTACGAGCAGTACTTC.

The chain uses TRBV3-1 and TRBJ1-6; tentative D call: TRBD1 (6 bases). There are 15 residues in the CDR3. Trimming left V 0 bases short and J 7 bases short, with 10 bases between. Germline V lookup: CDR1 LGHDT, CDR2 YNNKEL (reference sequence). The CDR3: CASSQDPRGNSPLHF. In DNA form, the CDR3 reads TGTGCCAGCAGCCAAGATCCCAGGGGAAATTCACCCCTCCACTTT. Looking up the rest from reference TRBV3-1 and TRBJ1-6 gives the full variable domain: DTAVSQTPKYLVTQMGNDKSIKCEQNLGHDTMYWYKQDSKKFLKIMFSYNNKELIINETVPNRFSPKSPDKAHLNLHINSLELGDSAVYFCASSQDPRGNSPLHFGNGTRLTVT.

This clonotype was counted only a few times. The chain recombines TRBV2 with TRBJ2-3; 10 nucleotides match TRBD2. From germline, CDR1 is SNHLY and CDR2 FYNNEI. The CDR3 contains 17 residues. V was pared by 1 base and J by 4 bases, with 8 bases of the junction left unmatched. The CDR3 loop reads CASSEDPSSGRSDTQYF. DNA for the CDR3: TGTGCCAGCAGTGAAGATCCGTCTAGCGGGAGATCAGATACGCAGTATTTT.

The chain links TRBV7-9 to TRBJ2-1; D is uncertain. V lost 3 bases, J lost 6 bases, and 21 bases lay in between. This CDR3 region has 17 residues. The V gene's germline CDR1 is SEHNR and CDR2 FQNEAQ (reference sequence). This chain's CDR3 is CASSFSGCDRGFNEQFF. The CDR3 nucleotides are TGTGCCAGCAGCTTTTCGGGTTGTGATCGTGGGTTCAATGAGCAGTTCTTC.

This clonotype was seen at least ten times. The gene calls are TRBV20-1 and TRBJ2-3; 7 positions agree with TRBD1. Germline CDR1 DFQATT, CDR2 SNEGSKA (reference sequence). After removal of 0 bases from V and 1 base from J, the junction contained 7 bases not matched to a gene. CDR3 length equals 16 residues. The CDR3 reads CSARDPTGRRTDTQYF. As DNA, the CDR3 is TGCAGTGCTAGAGATCCGACAGGGCGCCGCACAGATACGCAGTATTTT.

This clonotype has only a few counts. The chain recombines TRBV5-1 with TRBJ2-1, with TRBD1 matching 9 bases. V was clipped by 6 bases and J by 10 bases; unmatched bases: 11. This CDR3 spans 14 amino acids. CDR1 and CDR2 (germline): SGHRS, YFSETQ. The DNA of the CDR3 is TGCGCCAGCACCACCGGGACAGGGAGCCGAGAGCAGTTCTTC. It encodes CASTTGTGSREQFF.

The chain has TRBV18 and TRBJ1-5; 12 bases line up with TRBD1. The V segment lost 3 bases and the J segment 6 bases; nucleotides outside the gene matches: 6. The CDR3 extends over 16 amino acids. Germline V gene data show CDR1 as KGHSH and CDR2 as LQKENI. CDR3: CASSPRQGQGAQPQHF. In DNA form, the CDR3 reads TGTGCCAGCTCACCCCGTCAGGGACAGGGGGCTCAGCCCCAGCATTTT.

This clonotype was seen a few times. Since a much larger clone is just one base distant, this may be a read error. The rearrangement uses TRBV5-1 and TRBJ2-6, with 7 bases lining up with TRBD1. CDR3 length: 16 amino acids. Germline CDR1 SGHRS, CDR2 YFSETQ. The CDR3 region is CASSSGQPSGANVRTF. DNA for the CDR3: TGCGCCAGCAGCTCGGGACAGCCCTCTGGGGCCAACGTCCGGACTTTC.

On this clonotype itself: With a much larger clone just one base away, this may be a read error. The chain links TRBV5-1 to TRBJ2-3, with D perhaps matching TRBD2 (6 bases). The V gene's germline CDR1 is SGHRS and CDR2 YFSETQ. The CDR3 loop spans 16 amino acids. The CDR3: CASSLGRLGGTDTLYF. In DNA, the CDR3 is TGCGCCAGCAGCTTGGGGCGACTAGGTGGCACAGATACGCTGTATTTT.

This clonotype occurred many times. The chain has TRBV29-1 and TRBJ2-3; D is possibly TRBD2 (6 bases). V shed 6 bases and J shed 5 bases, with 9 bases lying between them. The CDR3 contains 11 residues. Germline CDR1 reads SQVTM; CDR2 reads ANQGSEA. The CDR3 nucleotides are TGCAGCGTAGGGGAGGTAGATACGCAGTATTTT. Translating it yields CSVGEVDTQYF.

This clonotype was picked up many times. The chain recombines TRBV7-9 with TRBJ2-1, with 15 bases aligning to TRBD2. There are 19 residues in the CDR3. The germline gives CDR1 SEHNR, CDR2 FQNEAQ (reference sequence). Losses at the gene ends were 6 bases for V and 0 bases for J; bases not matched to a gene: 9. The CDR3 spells CASSKRTSGGESSYNEQFF. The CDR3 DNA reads TGTGCCAGCAGTAAAAGGACTAGCGGGGGGGAAAGCTCCTACAATGAGCAGTTCTTC.

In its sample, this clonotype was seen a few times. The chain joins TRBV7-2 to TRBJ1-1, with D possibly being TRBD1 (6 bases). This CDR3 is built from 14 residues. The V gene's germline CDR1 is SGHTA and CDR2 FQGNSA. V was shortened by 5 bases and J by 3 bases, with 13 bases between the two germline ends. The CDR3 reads CASSPRGGYTEAFF. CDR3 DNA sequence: TGTGCCAGCAGCCCAAGGGGGGGGTACACTGAAGCTTTCTTT.

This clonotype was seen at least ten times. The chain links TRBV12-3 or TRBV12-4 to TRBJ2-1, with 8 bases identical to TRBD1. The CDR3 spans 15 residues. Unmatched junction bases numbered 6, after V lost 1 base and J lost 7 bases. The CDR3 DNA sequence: TGTGCCAGCAGTTTAGGGCAGGGGGCGAGGAATGAGCAGTTCTTC. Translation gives CASSLGQGARNEQFF.

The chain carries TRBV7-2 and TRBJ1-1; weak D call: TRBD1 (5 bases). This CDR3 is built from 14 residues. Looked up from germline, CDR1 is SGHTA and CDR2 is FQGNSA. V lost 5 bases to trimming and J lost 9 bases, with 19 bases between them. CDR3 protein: CASSGMRGGLQAFF. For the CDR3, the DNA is TGTGCCAGCAGCGGTATGCGGGGCGGTCTCCAAGCTTTCTTT.

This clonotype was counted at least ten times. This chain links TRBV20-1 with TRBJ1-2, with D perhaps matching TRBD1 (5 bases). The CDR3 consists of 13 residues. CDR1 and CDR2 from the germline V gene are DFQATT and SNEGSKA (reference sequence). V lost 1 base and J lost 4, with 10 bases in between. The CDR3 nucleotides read TGCAGTGCTAGAGGAGGGGATCGCTATGGCTACACCTTC. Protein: CSARGGDRYGYTF.

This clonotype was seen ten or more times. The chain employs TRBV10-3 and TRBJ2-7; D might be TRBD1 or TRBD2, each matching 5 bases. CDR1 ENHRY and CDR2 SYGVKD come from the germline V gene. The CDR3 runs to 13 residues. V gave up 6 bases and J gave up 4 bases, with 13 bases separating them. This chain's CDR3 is CAISDGAAYEQYF. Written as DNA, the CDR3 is TGTGCCATCAGCGACGGGGCGGCGTACGAGCAGTACTTC.

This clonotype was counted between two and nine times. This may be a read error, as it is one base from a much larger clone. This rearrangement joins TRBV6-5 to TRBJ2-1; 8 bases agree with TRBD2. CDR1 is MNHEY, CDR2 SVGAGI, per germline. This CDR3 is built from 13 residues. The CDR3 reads CACRGGGYNEQFF. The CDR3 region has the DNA TGTGCCTGCAGGGGCGGGGGGTACAATGAGCAGTTCTTC.

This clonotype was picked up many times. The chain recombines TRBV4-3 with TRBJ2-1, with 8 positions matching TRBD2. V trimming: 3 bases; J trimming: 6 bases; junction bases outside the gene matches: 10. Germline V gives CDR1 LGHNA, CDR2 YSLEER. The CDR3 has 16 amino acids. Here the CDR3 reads CASSQYPGGVGNEQFF. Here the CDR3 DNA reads TGCGCCAGCAGCCAGTACCCCGGGGGGGTCGGCAATGAGCAGTTCTTC.

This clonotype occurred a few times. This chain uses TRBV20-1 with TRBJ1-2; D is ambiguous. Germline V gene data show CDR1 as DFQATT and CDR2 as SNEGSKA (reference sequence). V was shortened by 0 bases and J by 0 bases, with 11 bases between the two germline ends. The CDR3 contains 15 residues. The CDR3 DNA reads TGCAGTGCTAGAGAAAAGGGAGTCCCTAACTATGGCTACACCTTC. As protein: CSAREKGVPNYGYTF.

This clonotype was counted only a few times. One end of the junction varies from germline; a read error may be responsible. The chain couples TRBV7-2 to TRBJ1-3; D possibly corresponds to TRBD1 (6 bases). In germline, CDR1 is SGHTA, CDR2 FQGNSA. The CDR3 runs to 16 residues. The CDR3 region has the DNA TGTGCCAGCAGCGTAGCCTCGACAGGCTCTGGAAACACCATATATTTT. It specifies CASSVASTGSGNTIYF.

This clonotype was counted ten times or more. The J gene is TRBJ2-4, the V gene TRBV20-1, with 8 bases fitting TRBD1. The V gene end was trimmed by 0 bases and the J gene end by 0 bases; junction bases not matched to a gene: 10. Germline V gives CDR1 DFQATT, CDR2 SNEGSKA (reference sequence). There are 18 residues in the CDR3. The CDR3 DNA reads TGCAGTGCTAGAGACCTGGGGACAGGAGGGTTAGCCAAAAACATTCAGTACTTC. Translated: CSARDLGTGGLAKNIQYF.

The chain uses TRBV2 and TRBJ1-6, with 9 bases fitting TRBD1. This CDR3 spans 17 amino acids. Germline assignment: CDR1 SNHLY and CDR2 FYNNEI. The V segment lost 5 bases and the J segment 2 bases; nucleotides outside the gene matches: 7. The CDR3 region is CASSLGGTGTYNSPLHF. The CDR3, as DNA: TGTGCCAGCAGTCTAGGAGGGACAGGGACCTATAATTCACCCCTCCACTTT.

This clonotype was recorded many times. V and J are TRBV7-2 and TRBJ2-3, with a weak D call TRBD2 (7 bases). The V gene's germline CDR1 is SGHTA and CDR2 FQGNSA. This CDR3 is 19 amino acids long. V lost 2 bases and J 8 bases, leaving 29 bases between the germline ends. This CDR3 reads CASSLHNLLGGALGGTQYF. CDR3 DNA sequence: TGTGCCAGCAGCTTACACAACCTACTAGGGGGGGCCCTTGGGGGTACGCAGTATTTT.

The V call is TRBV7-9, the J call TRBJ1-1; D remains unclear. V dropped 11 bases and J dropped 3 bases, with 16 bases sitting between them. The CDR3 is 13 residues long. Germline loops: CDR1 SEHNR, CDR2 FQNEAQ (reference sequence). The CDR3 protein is CAGARRRDTEAFF. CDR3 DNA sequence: TGTGCCGGTGCGCGGAGGAGGGACACTGAAGCTTTCTTT.